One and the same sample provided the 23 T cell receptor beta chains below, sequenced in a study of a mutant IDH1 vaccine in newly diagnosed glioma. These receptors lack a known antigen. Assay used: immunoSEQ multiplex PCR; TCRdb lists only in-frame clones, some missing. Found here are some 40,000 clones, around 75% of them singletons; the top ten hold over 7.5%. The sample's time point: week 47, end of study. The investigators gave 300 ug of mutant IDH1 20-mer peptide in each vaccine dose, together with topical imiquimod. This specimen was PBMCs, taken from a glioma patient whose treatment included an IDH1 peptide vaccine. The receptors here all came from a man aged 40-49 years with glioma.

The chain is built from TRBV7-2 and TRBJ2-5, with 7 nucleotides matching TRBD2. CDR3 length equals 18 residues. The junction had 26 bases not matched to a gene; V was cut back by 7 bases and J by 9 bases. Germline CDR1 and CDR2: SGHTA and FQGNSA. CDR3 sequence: CASTVSGGGPFWSWAQYF. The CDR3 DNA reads TGTGCCAGCACCGTCTCCGGGGGAGGGCCTTTTTGGAGTTGGGCCCAGTACTTC. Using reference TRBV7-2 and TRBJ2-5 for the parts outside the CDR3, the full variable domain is GAGVSQSPSNKVTEKGKDVELRCDPISGHTALYWYRQSLGQGLEFLIYFQGNSAPDKSGLPSDRFSAERTGGSVSTLTIQRTQQEDSAVYLCASTVSGGGPFWSWAQYFGPGTRLLVL.

The CDR3 protein is CASSPGDVEAFF. In DNA form, the CDR3 reads TGTGCCAGCTCACCGGGGGATGTTGAAGCTTTCTTT. The V and J genes are TRBV18 and TRBJ1-1; tentative D call: TRBD1 (5 bases). Trimming shortened V by 3 bases and J by 7 bases, and 9 bases separated the two germline ends. The CDR3 covers 12 residues. Germline V gives CDR1 KGHSH, CDR2 LQKENI.

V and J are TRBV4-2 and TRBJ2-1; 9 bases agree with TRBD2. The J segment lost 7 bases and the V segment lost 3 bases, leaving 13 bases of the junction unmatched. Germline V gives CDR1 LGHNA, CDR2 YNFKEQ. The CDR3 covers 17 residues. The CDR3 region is CASSQRVGSGSVNEQFF. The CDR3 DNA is TGTGCCAGCAGCCAGCGGGTGGGTAGCGGGAGCGTAAATGAGCAGTTCTTC.

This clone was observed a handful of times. CDR3 nucleotides: TGCGCCAGCAGCTGGACAGCAACTAATGAAAAACTGTTTTTT. It specifies CASSWTATNEKLFF. The chain combines TRBV5-1 with TRBJ1-4; perhaps TRBD1 as D (6 bases). Trimming left V 3 bases short and J 0 bases short, with 6 bases between. There are 14 residues in the CDR3. CDR1 is SGHRS and CDR2 is YFSETQ in the germline V gene.

As DNA, the CDR3 is TGTGCCAGCAGGAAGACAGGGGCAGGGGCCAACGTCCTGACTTTC. Translated: CASRKTGAGANVLTF. The chain joins TRBV11-2 to TRBJ2-6; 8 bases align to TRBD1. This CDR3 has 15 amino acids. Germline CDR1 SGHAT, CDR2 FQNNGV. Trimming took 6 bases from V and 4 from J; bases not matched to a gene: 5.

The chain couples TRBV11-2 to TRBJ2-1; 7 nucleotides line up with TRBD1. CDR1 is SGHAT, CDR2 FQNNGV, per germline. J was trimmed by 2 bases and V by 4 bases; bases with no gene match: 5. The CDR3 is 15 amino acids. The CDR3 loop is CASSSTGDTYNEQFF. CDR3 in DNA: TGTGCCAGCAGCTCCACAGGGGACACCTACAATGAGCAGTTCTTC.

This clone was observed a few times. CDR3: CASSRQGTPFEQYV. The CDR3, as DNA: TGCGCCAGCAGTAGACAGGGGACCCCTTTCGAGCAGTACGTC. The V call is TRBV23-1, the J call TRBJ2-7; 8 bases are a match to TRBD1. TRBV23-1 has ORF status, its function being uncertain. The CDR3 is 14 amino acids. The junction had 9 bases not matched to a gene; V was cut back by 5 bases and J by 6 bases.

DNA for the CDR3: TGTGCCAGCAGCGGAACGCGTAGCGGGAGGTTTAACGAGCAGTACTTC. This gives the protein CASSGTRSGRFNEQYF. The chain joins TRBV2 to TRBJ2-5, with 10 positions matching TRBD2. The end of the DNA aligns better with TRBJ2-7, so the J call may be wrong. Per germline, CDR1 SNHLY and CDR2 FYNNEI. This CDR3 has 16 residues.

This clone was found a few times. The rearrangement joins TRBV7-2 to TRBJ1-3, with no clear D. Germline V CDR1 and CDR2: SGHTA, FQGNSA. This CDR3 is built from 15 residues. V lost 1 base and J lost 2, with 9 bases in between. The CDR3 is CASSLVGTTGNTIYF. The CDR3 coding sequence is TGTGCCAGCAGCTTAGTAGGCACGACTGGAAACACCATATATTTT.

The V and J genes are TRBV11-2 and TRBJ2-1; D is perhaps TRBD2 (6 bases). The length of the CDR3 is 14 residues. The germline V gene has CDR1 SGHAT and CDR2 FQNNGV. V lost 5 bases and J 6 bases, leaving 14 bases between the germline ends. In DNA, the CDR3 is TGTGCCAGCAGCCGCGAGCGGGCCTCCAATGAGCAGTTCTTC. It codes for CASSRERASNEQFF.

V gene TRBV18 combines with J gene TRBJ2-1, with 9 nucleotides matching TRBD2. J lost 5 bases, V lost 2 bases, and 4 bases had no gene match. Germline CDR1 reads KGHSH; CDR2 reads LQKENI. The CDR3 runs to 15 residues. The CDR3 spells CASSPRTSVDNEQFF. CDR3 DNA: TGTGCCAGCTCACCAAGGACTAGCGTCGACAATGAGCAGTTCTTC.

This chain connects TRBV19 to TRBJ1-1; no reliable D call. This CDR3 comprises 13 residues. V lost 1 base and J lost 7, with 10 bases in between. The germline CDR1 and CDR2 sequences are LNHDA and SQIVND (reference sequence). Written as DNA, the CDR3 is TGTGCCAGTAGTATAGCCACCGGGAGTGAAGCTTTCTTT. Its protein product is CASSIATGSEAFF.

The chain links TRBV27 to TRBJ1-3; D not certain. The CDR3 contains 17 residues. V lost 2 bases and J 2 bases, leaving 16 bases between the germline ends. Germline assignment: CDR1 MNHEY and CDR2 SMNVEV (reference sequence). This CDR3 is CASSLGPLATPGNTIYF. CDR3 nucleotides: TGTGCCAGCAGTTTAGGGCCCCTCGCCACCCCTGGAAACACCATATATTTT.

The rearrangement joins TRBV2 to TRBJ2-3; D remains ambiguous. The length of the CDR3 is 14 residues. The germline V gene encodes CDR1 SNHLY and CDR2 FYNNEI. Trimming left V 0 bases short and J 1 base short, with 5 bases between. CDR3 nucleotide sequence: TGTGCCAGCAGTGAAGCGGTGGGCACAGATACGCAGTATTTT. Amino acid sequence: CASSEAVGTDTQYF.

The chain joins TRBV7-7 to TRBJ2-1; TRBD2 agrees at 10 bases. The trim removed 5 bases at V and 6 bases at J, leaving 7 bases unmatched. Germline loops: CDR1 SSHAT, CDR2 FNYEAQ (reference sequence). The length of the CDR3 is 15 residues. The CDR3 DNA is TGTGCCAGCAGCAAGAGCGGGGGGGGTTTCAATGAGCAGTTCTTC. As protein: CASSKSGGGFNEQFF.

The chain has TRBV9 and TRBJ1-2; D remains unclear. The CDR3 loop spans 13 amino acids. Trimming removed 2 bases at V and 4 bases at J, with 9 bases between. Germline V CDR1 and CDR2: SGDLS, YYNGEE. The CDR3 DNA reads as TGTGCCAGCAGCGTGCGAACCTTCTATGGCTACACCTTC. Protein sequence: CASSVRTFYGYTF.

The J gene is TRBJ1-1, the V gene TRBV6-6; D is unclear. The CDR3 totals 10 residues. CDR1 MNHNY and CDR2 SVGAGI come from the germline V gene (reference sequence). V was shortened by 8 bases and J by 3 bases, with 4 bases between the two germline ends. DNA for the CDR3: TGTGCCAGCGGGGACACTGAAGCTTTCTTT. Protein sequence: CASGDTEAFF.

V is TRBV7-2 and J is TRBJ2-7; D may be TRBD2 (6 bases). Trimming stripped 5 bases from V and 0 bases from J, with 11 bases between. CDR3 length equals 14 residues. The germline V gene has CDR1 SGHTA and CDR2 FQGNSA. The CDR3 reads CASSRDGSSYEQYV. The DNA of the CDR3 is TGTGCCAGCAGCCGCGACGGGAGCTCCTACGAGCAGTACGTC.

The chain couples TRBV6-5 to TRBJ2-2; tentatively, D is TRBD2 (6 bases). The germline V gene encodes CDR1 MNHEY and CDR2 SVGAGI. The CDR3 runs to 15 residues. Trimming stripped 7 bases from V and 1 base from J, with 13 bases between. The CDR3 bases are TGTGCCAGCACCCGGGACTTGAAGAACACCGGGGAGCTGTTTTTT. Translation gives CASTRDLKNTGELFF.

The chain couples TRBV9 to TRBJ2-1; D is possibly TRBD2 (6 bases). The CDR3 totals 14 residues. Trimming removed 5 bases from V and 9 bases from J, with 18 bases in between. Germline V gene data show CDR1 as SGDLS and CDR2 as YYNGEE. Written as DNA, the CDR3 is TGTGCCAGCAGAACGACTAGTTTCGGCGGTGAGCAGTTCTTC. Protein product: CASRTTSFGGEQFF.

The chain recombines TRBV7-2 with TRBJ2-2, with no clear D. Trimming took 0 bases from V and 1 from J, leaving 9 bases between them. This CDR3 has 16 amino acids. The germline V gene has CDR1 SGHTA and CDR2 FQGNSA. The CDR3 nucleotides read TGTGCCAGCAGCTTAGCCAGGCAGGAGAACACCGGGGAGCTGTTTTTT. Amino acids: CASSLARQENTGELFF.

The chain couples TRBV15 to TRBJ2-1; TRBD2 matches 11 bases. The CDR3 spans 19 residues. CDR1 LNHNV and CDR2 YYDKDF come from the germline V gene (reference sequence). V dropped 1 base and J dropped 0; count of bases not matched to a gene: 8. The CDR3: CATSRVVASGRTSYNEQFF. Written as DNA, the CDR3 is TGTGCCACCAGCAGAGTGGTGGCTAGCGGGAGGACCTCCTACAATGAGCAGTTCTTC.

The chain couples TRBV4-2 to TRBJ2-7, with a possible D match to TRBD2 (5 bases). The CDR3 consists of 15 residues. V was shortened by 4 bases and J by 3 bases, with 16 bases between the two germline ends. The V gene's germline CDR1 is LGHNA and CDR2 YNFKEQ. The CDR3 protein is CASSLTGINIYEQYF. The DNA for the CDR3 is TGTGCCAGCAGCCTTACGGGGATAAACATCTACGAGCAGTACTTC.